Each of the 30 T cell receptor beta chains below was sequenced from the same sample in a study of blood T cell repertoires in COVID-19 (dated by TCRdb to about 2020). The method was the immunoSEQ multiplex PCR assay. TCRdb took over this immuneACCESS table, retaining in-frame rearrangements with V and J assigned. Such tables are incomplete; in checked studies, under half of the missing clones stem from an unresolved V gene, and the remainder is unexplained. Here the sample has about 190,000 clones; around 85% occur a single time. The ten largest account for more than 2.5% of the sample. Sequences were obtained from PBMCs or T cells enriched from blood (not recorded which). These receptors were collected from a woman aged 25 to 45 who had recovered from COVID-19.

The V call is TRBV5-1, the J call TRBJ2-1, with D unclear. CDR3 length: 13 residues. Germline-derived CDR1 and CDR2 are SGHRS and YFSETQ. V shed 1 base and J shed 4 bases, with 6 bases lying between them. This chain's CDR3 is CASSLNSYNEQFF. The CDR3 DNA follows: TGCGCCAGCAGCTTGAACAGTTACAATGAGCAGTTCTTC.

This clone has a single count. V is TRBV5-1 and J is TRBJ2-1; D gene unclear. V shed 5 bases and J shed 4 bases, with 22 bases lying between them. The germline V gene encodes CDR1 SGHRS and CDR2 YFSETQ. CDR3 length equals 17 residues. The CDR3 bases are TGCGCCAGCAGACTCTTGACATCTCATCTTTCGTACAATGAGCAGTTCTTC. Amino acids: CASRLLTSHLSYNEQFF.

This chain connects TRBV5-1 to TRBJ2-3, with 10 bases fitting TRBD2. Trimming removed 4 bases from V and 0 bases from J; junction bases left unmatched: 5. CDR3 length: 16 amino acids. The V gene's germline CDR1 is SGHRS and CDR2 YFSETQ. The DNA for the CDR3 is TGCGCCAGCAGCCGACTAGCGGGCCCTAGCACAGATACGCAGTATTTT. Encoded protein: CASSRLAGPSTDTQYF.

The gene calls are TRBV20-1 and TRBJ2-3; D is ambiguous. Germline V gene sequence: CDR1 DFQATT, CDR2 SNEGSKA (reference sequence). The CDR3 sequence is 11 residues long. Trimming removed 4 bases at V and 5 bases at J, with 7 bases between. The DNA for the CDR3 is TGCAGTGCTAAATTCATAGATACGCAGTATTTT. It translates to CSAKFIDTQYF.

The chain employs TRBV29-1 and TRBJ1-2; 7 nucleotides match TRBD1. Losses at the gene ends were 6 bases for V and 2 bases for J; bases not matched to a gene: 3. The CDR3 length is 12 residues. The germline gives CDR1 SQVTM, CDR2 ANQGSEA. The CDR3: CSVGQENYGYTF. CDR3 nucleotides: TGCAGCGTAGGACAGGAGAACTATGGCTACACCTTC.

The chain couples TRBV24-1 to TRBJ1-2, with D perhaps matching TRBD1 (5 bases). This CDR3 has 16 amino acids. V shed 2 bases and J shed 6 bases, with 18 bases lying between them. Germline-derived CDR1 and CDR2 are KGHDR and SFDVKD. CDR3 region: CATSDSNFQGRNGYTF. The CDR3 DNA reads as TGTGCCACCAGTGATTCCAATTTTCAGGGTCGGAATGGCTACACCTTC.

The rearrangement uses TRBV5-1 and TRBJ1-2; D may be TRBD1 (5 bases). The CDR3 covers 13 residues. Looked up from germline, CDR1 is SGHRS and CDR2 is YFSETQ. V lost 0 bases and J 2 bases, leaving 5 bases between the germline ends. CDR3 sequence (DNA): TGCGCCAGCAGCTTGGCAGGGAACTATGGCTACACCTTC. This translates into CASSLAGNYGYTF.

The chain links TRBV7-2 to TRBJ1-5; TRBD1 matches at 10 bases. V trimming: 6 bases; J trimming: 5 bases; junction bases outside the gene matches: 7. The CDR3 spans 15 residues. The germline V gene has CDR1 SGHTA and CDR2 FQGNSA. CDR3 in DNA: TGTGCCAGCAGTCCGGACAGGGGGTTCTATCAGCCCCAGCATTTT. Translated: CASSPDRGFYQPQHF.

The V and J genes are TRBV25-1 and TRBJ1-4; possible D gene TRBD1, 6 bases. The CDR3 extends over 15 amino acids. Trimming removed 2 bases at V and 4 bases at J, with 11 bases between. The germline V gene encodes CDR1 MGHDK and CDR2 SYGVNS. The CDR3: CASSEPGTRNEKLFF. The CDR3 DNA reads as TGTGCCAGCAGTGAACCCGGGACACGTAATGAAAAACTGTTTTTT.

The chain couples TRBV4-2 to TRBJ1-2; a possible D gene is TRBD1 (5 bases). Trimming took off 4 bases at V and 2 bases at J, with 14 bases between the two ends. Germline CDR1 reads LGHNA; CDR2 reads YNFKEQ. The CDR3 has 15 residues. This CDR3 is CASSPRDSSNYGYTF. The CDR3 DNA is TGTGCCAGCAGCCCACGGGACTCCTCGAACTATGGCTACACCTTC.

Regarding this clone: The sample holds other DNA sequences that translate to the same CDR3. This chain joins TRBV28 and TRBJ1-4, with 9 bases lining up with TRBD1. J gave up 5 bases and V 1 base, and 2 bases lay outside the gene matches. The CDR3 is 15 residues long. CDR1 and CDR2 (germline): MDHEN, SYDVKM. In nucleotides, the CDR3 is TGTGCCAGCAGTTTATATGGGACAGGGAATGAAAAACTGTTTTTT. Translated, it gives CASSLYGTGNEKLFF. The whole variable domain, filled in from reference TRBV28 and TRBJ1-4, reads DVKVTQSSRYLVKRTGEKVFLECVQDMDHENMFWYRQDPGLGLRLIYFSYDVKMKEKGDIPEGYSVSREKKERFSLILESASTNQTSMYLCASSLYGTGNEKLFFGSGTQLSVL.

This clone was seen repeatedly, ten times or more. This chain connects TRBV5-5 to TRBJ2-1, with D possibly matching TRBD1 (6 bases). The CDR3 sequence is 17 residues long. From germline, CDR1 is SGHKS and CDR2 YYEKEE (reference sequence). With 4 bases removed from V and 4 bases from J, the gap between germline ends came to 21 bases. CDR3 protein: CASSQEAGVVVYNEQFF. DNA for the CDR3: TGTGCCAGCAGCCAAGAGGCAGGGGTCGTCGTATACAATGAGCAGTTCTTC.

This rearrangement joins TRBV7-3 to TRBJ2-3, with 13 bases identical to TRBD2. Germline V gene data show CDR1 as SGHTA and CDR2 as FQGTGA. The CDR3 is made up of 18 amino acids. V was pared by 1 base and J by 0 bases, with 4 bases of the junction left unmatched. The CDR3 sequence is CASSLKGTSGTSTDTQYF. CDR3 DNA sequence: TGTGCCAGCAGCTTAAAAGGGACTAGCGGGACTAGCACAGATACGCAGTATTTT.

The chain links TRBV4-1 to TRBJ1-5, with D tentatively TRBD1 (6 bases). Looked up from germline, CDR1 is MGHRA and CDR2 is YSYEKL. V gave up 2 bases and J gave up 2 bases, with 16 bases separating them. The CDR3 runs to 17 residues. The CDR3 coding sequence is TGCGCCAGCAGCCAATCACCGACAGGCCAGGGCAATCAGCCCCAGCATTTT. Translated: CASSQSPTGQGNQPQHF.

The chain has TRBV29-1 and TRBJ2-5, with a weak D call TRBD2 (7 bases). Germline V gene sequence: CDR1 SQVTM, CDR2 ANQGSEA. This CDR3 is 14 amino acids long. V shed 3 bases and J shed 4 bases, with 15 bases lying between them. The CDR3 spells CSVDPLGGRETQYF. The CDR3 coding sequence is TGCAGCGTTGACCCACTCGGGGGGCGAGAGACCCAGTACTTC.

The chain joins TRBV14 to TRBJ2-1; 7 nucleotides match TRBD1. CDR3 length: 17 residues. J was trimmed by 5 bases and V by 2 bases; bases with no gene match: 12. CDR1 and CDR2 (germline): SGHDN, FVKESK. CDR3 residues: CASSQIPGQNSNNEQFF. CDR3 in DNA: TGTGCCAGCAGCCAAATACCGGGACAGAACTCGAACAATGAGCAGTTCTTC.

V and J are TRBV9 and TRBJ2-7, with 7 bases aligning to TRBD2. Germline V CDR1 and CDR2: SGDLS, YYNGEE. CDR3 size: 15 residues. The junction had 6 bases not matched to a gene; V was cut back by 0 bases and J by 3 bases. The CDR3 sequence is CASSVGGGSLYEQYF. As DNA, the CDR3 is TGTGCCAGCAGCGTAGGAGGCGGGAGCCTCTACGAGCAGTACTTC.

The chain employs TRBV5-1 and TRBJ2-2; D not certain. There are 15 residues in the CDR3. CDR1 SGHRS and CDR2 YFSETQ come from the germline V gene. Trimming stripped 4 bases from V and 4 bases from J, with 14 bases between. CDR3 DNA sequence: TGCGCCAGCAGCCCTCTTAGGAGACTCACCGGGGAGCTGTTTTTT. Its protein product is CASSPLRRLTGELFF.

V and J are TRBV7-2 and TRBJ1-2; 7 nucleotides align to TRBD1. The J segment lost 5 bases and the V segment lost 5 bases, leaving 14 bases of the junction unmatched. This CDR3 is 16 amino acids long. Germline V gene lookup returns CDR1 SGHTA and CDR2 FQGNSA. CDR3 region: CASSTSPGGLPYGYTF. The CDR3 region has the DNA TGTGCCAGCAGCACGTCGCCAGGGGGTCTACCTTATGGCTACACCTTC.

CDR3 protein: CASSRTSGSFDEQFF. The DNA of the CDR3 is TGTGCCAGCAGCCGGACTAGCGGGAGCTTCGATGAGCAGTTCTTC. The rearrangement uses TRBV7-9 and TRBJ2-1; TRBD2 matches at 13 bases. V lost 5 bases to trimming and J lost 8 bases; unmatched junction nucleotides: 6. The CDR3 contains 15 residues. Germline V CDR1 and CDR2: SEHNR, FQNEAQ (reference sequence).

The CDR3 DNA follows: TGTGCCAGCAGCCCCGGGACTAGCGGGAGGAAAACCGGGGAGCTGTTTTTT. It encodes CASSPGTSGRKTGELFF. The chain links TRBV7-9 to TRBJ2-2; 15 bases fit TRBD2. CDR1 SEHNR and CDR2 FQNEAQ come from the germline V gene (reference sequence). The CDR3 covers 17 residues. V was clipped by 5 bases and J by 5 bases; unmatched bases: 6. Full variable domain (missing parts from reference TRBV7-9 and TRBJ2-2): DTGVSQNPRHKITKRGQNVTFRCDPISEHNRLYWYRQTLGQGPEFLTYFQNEAQLEKSRLLSDRFSAERPKGSFSTLEIQRTEQGDSAMYLCASSPGTSGRKTGELFFGEGSRLTVL.

CDR3 amino acids: CATSDLVREGTDTQYF. CDR3 in DNA: TGTGCCACCAGTGATTTGGTGCGGGAGGGGACAGATACGCAGTATTTT. V is TRBV24-1 and J is TRBJ2-3; 9 bases fit TRBD2. The CDR3 runs to 16 residues. CDR1 is KGHDR, CDR2 SFDVKD, per germline. V gave up 0 bases and J gave up 3 bases; unmatched junction bases: 3.

The chain carries TRBV3-1 (or the pseudogene TRBV3-2) and TRBJ2-1; D is perhaps TRBD1 (5 bases). CDR3 length: 15 residues. V was shortened by 4 bases and J by 0 bases, with 10 bases between the two germline ends. Per germline, CDR1 LGHDT and CDR2 YNNKEL (reference sequence). The CDR3 loop is CASSRGASSYNEQFF. CDR3 DNA: TGTGCCAGCAGCCGGGGCGCGAGCTCCTACAATGAGCAGTTCTTC.

The rearrangement uses TRBV15 and TRBJ2-2; the match to TRBD1 covers 7 bases. Trimming at V came to 7 bases and at J to 0 bases, leaving 2 bases not matched to a gene. The CDR3 totals 14 residues. In germline, CDR1 is LNHNV, CDR2 YYDKDF (reference sequence). The CDR3 spells CATTDRANTGELFF. CDR3 DNA: TGTGCCACCACTGACAGGGCGAACACCGGGGAGCTGTTTTTT.

This clone is a singleton in its sample. The genes are TRBV5-1 and TRBJ1-2; 7 bases map to TRBD1. This CDR3 contains 14 residues. V lost 5 bases, J lost 2 bases, and 6 bases stayed unmatched. Germline V gene sequence: CDR1 SGHRS, CDR2 YFSETQ. CDR3 DNA: TGCGCCAGCAGACTACAGGGGTCCAACTATGGCTACACCTTC. It specifies CASRLQGSNYGYTF.

The V call is TRBV5-1, the J call TRBJ2-1, with 7 bases aligning to TRBD1. The CDR3 spans 15 residues. Germline V gives CDR1 SGHRS, CDR2 YFSETQ. The ends lost 0 bases at V and 2 bases at J; junction bases unmatched: 2. CDR3 nucleotide sequence: TGCGCCAGCAGCTTGGAACAGGGGACCTACAATGAGCAGTTCTTC. Protein product: CASSLEQGTYNEQFF.

This chain uses TRBV7-9 with TRBJ1-6, with TRBD1 matching 7 bases. CDR3 length equals 15 residues. V trimming: 4 bases; J trimming: 7 bases; junction bases outside the gene matches: 7. Germline V gene sequence: CDR1 SEHNR, CDR2 FQNEAQ (reference sequence). The CDR3 loop is CASSSPGQRNSPLHF. In DNA, the CDR3 is TGTGCCAGCAGCTCGCCGGGACAGCGAAATTCACCCCTCCACTTT.

The rearrangement links TRBV6-6 to TRBJ1-5; 7 positions match TRBD1. J was trimmed by 3 bases and V by 7 bases; bases with no gene match: 3. The CDR3 has 13 amino acids. Germline lookup yields CDR1 MNHNY and CDR2 SVGAGI (reference sequence). The CDR3 region is CASTDRANQPQHF. The CDR3 bases are TGTGCCAGCACCGACAGGGCCAATCAGCCCCAGCATTTT.

This clone has only a few counts. The rearrangement uses TRBV28 and TRBJ1-5; D is undetermined. V dropped 1 base and J dropped 0 bases, with 10 bases sitting between them. The CDR3 consists of 16 residues. Germline CDR1 MDHEN, CDR2 SYDVKM. CDR3 loop: CASSLSGANSNQPQHF. CDR3 nucleotide sequence: TGTGCCAGCAGTTTATCGGGAGCGAATAGCAATCAGCCCCAGCATTTT.

J is TRBJ1-2 and V is TRBV6-5; 9 bases agree with TRBD1. J lost 14 bases, V lost 2 bases, and 12 bases had no gene match. Per germline, CDR1 MNHEY and CDR2 SVGAGI. This CDR3 region has 14 residues. In nucleotides, the CDR3 is TGTGCCAGCAGTTACAGGACAGGGGCGCCCATGAGTACCTTC. Translated, it gives CASSYRTGAPMSTF.